A single sample is the source of the 5 T cell receptor beta chains below, sequenced in a study of T cell repertoires in cytomegalovirus infection (dated by TCRdb to between 2017 and 2020). Instrument on record: Illumina HiSeq 1500. TCRdb cleaned the public reads at Q25 with fastp, built clones with MiXCR and kept in-frame beta chains. Merged by CDR3 protein, the rows form single entries marked with the most common genes and DNA. The sample records around 740,000 distinct CDR3 sequences, less than 40% of which are singletons. In total, the top ten clones hold 2.5% to 3.5% of the sample. Sequencing was carried out using PBMCs. Receptors originate from a human donor in good health (CMV status not recorded). Some clones in this sample may be carry-over from other donors' samples.

The V and J genes are TRBV7-2 and TRBJ2-7; 11 bases are shared with TRBD2. The J segment lost 7 bases and the V segment lost 1 base, leaving 6 bases of the junction unmatched. Germline V lookup: CDR1 SGHTA, CDR2 FQGNSA. The CDR3 contains 15 residues. CDR3 DNA sequence: TGTGCCAGCAGCTTAGAGACTAGCGGGACTGGGGAGCAGTACTTC. Its translation: CASSLETSGTGEQYF.

On this clonotype: A clone one base away is much larger, so this may be a read error. V and J are TRBV28 and TRBJ2-7; D is undetermined. This CDR3 region has 15 residues. Trimming cost V 8 bases and J 2 bases, with 19 bases left between them. Looked up from germline, CDR1 is MDHEN and CDR2 is SYDVKM. The CDR3 loop is CASFSLVSNPYEQYF. CDR3 nucleotide sequence: TGTGCCAGCTTCTCCCTGGTGTCCAACCCCTACGAGCAGTACTTC.

Concerning this clonotype: At one end, the junction sequence differs from germline, possibly due to a read error. The CDR3 here is CASRATGEEGDTEALF. Here the CDR3 DNA reads TGTGCCAGCCGGGCGACAGGGGAGGAAGGAGACACTGAAGCTTTGTTT. The rearrangement links TRBV27 to TRBJ1-1, with 8 nucleotides matching TRBD1. Germline assignment: CDR1 MNHEY and CDR2 SMNVEV (reference sequence). The CDR3 contains 16 residues.

The chain employs TRBV7-2 and TRBJ1-2; 7 bases agree with TRBD1. J was trimmed by 4 bases and V by 2 bases; bases with no gene match: 7. Germline V gene data show CDR1 as SGHTA and CDR2 as FQGNSA. This CDR3 spans 15 amino acids. CDR3 sequence reads: CASSLRTGVFYGYTF. DNA for the CDR3: TGTGCCAGCAGCTTAAGAACAGGGGTCTTCTATGGCTACACCTTC. The complete variable domain, with remaining parts taken from reference TRBV7-2 and TRBJ1-2, reads GAGVSQSPSNKVTEKGKDVELRCDPISGHTALYWYRQSLGQGLEFLIYFQGNSAPDKSGLPSDRFSAERTGGSVSTLTIQRTQQEDSAVYLCASSLRTGVFYGYTFGSGTRLTVV.

This clonotype was counted a few times. The chain carries TRBV28 and TRBJ2-2; D remains unclear. Trimming removed 5 bases from V and 9 bases from J, with 4 bases in between. The CDR3 length is 10 residues. Germline CDR1 MDHEN, CDR2 SYDVKM. The CDR3 here is CASSKRELFF. In nucleotides, the CDR3 is TGTGCCAGCAGTAAAAGGGAGCTGTTTTTT.